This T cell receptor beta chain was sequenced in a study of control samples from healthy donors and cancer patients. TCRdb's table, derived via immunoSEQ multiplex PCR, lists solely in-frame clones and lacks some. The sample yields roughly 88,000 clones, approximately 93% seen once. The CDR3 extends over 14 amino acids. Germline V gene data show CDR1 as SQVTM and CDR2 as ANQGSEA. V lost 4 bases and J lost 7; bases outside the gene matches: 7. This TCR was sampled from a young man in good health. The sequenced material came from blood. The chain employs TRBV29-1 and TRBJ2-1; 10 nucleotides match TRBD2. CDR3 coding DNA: TGCAGCGTTGTTGGTCTAGCGGGAGTTAATGAGCAGTTCTTC. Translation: CSVVGLAGVNEQFF.